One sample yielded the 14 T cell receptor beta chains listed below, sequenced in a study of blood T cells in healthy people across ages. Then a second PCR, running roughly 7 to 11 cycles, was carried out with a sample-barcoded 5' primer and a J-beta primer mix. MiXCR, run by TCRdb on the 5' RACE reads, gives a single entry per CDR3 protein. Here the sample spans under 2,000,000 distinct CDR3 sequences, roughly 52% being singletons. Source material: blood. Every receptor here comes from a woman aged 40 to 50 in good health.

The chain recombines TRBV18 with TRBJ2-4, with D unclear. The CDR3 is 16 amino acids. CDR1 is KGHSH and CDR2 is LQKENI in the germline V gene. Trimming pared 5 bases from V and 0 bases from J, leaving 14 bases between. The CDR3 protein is CASSASGSLAKNIQYF. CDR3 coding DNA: TGTGCCAGCTCAGCCTCAGGAAGTTTAGCCAAAAACATTCAGTACTTC.

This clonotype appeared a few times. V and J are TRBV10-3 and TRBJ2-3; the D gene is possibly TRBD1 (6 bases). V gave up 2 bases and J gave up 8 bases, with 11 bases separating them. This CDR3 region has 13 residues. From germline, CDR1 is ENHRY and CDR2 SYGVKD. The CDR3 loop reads CAISEVDSVTQYF. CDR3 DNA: TGTGCCATCAGTGAGGTGGACAGCGTTACGCAGTATTTT.

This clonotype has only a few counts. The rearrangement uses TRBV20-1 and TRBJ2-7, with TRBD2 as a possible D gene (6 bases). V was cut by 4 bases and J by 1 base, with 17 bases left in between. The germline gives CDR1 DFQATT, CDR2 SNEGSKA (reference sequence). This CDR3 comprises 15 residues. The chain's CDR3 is CSAKKRGTVSYEQYF. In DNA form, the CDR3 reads TGCAGTGCTAAGAAGCGCGGGACGGTATCCTACGAGCAGTACTTC.

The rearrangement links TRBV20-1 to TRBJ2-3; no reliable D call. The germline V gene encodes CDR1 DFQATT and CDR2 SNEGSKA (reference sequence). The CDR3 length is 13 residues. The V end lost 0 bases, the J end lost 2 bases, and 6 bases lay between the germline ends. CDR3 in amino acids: CSAREVYTDTQYF. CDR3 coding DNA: TGCAGTGCTAGAGAGGTCTACACAGATACGCAGTATTTT.

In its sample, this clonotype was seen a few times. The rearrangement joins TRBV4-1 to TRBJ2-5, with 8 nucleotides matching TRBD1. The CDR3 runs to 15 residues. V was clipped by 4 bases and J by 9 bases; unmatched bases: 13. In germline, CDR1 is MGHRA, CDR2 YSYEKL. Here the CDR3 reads CASSLPGQAHRPQYF. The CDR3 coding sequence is TGCGCCAGCAGCCTACCGGGACAGGCCCACCGTCCCCAGTACTTC.

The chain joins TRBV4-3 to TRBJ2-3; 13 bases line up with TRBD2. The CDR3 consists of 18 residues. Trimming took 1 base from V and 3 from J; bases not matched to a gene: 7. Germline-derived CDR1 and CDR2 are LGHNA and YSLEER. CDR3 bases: TGCGCCAGCAGCCAAGTGTCAGGACTAGCGGGGGAGACAGATACGCAGTATTTT. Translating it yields CASSQVSGLAGETDTQYF.

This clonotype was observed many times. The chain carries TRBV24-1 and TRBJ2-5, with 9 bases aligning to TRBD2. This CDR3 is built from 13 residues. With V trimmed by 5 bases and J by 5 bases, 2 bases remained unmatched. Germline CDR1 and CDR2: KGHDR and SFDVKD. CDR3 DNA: TGTGCCACCAGTGTGAGCGGGGGGGAGACCCAGTACTTC. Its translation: CATSVSGGETQYF.

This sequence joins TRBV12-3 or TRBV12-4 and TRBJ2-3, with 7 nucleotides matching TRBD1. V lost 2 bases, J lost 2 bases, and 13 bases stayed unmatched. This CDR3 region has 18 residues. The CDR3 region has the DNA TGTGCCAGCAGTTTATTTGTCGGCAGGGGGTTGGACACAGATACGCAGTATTTT. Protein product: CASSLFVGRGLDTDTQYF.

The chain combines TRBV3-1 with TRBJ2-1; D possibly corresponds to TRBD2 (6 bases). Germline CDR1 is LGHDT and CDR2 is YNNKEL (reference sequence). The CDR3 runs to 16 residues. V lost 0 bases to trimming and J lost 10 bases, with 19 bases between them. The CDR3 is CASSQEIGRAGHEQFF. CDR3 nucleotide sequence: TGTGCCAGCAGCCAAGAAATTGGAAGAGCGGGTCACGAGCAGTTCTTC.

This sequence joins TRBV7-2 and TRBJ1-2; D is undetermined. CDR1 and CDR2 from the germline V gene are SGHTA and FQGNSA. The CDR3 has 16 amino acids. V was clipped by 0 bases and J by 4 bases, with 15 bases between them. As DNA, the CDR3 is TGTGCCAGCAGCTTAGCCAGTCAGGTCGACTCCTATGGCTACACCTTC. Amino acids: CASSLASQVDSYGYTF.

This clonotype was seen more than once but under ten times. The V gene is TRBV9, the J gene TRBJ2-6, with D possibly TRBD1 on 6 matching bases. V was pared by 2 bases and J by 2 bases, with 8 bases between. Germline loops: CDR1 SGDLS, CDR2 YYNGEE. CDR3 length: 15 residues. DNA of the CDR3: TGTGCCAGCAGCGTCTCAGGGGCTGGGGCCAACGTCCTGACTTTC. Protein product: CASSVSGAGANVLTF.

The CDR3 loop reads CASSPSLGATGDEQYF. DNA of the CDR3: TGCGCCAGCAGTCCCTCCCTGGGGGCTACCGGGGACGAGCAGTACTTC. The chain recombines TRBV4-3 with TRBJ2-4; possible D gene TRBD1, 6 bases. The J call is doubtful: the DNA matches TRBJ2-7 better. CDR1 is LGHNA and CDR2 is YSLEER in the germline V gene. The CDR3 runs to 16 residues.

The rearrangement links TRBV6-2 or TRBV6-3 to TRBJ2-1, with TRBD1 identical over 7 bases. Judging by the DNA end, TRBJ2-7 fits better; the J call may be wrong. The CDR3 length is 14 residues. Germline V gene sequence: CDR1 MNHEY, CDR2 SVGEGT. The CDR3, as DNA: TGTGCCAGCAATAGGGACAGCGCCTACAATGAGCAGTACTTC. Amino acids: CASNRDSAYNEQYF.

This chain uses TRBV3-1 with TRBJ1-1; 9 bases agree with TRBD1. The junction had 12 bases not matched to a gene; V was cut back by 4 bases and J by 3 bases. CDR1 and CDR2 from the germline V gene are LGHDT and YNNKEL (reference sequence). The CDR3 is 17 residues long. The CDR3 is CASSPVPGQGLDTEAFF. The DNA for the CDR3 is TGTGCCAGCAGCCCCGTCCCGGGACAGGGTTTGGACACTGAAGCTTTCTTT.